This T cell receptor beta chain appears in the sequencing data of a study of T cell clonotyping in hematopoietic cell transplantation. Study conclusions and caveats: CD4 and CD8 repertoire contributions could not be separated without sorting. Broader posttransplant TCR repertoire diversity was predicted by graft donor and pretransplant recipient Inverse Simpson Index values.

Repertoires were generated with immunoSEQ multiplex PCR, while TCRdb's copy carries only in-frame clones and drops some. The repertoire consists of roughly 11,000 clones, with about 91% occurring once and the leading ten covering about 16%. The CDR3 has 13 residues. CDR1 and CDR2 (germline): SGHTA, FQGNSA. V was pared by 6 bases and J by 3 bases, with 5 bases of the junction left unmatched. This clone was found a few times. Antigen unknown. The sample consisted of PBMCs, taken 100 days after allogeneic stem cell transplant. This TCR was recovered from a female patient aged 60 to 70 who had an allogeneic stem cell transplant from an unrelated donor, so the T cells may come from the graft donor. Some clones in this sample may be carry-over from other donors' samples. This chain connects TRBV7-2 to TRBJ2-7, with TRBD1 matching 7 bases. The DNA of the CDR3 is TGTGCCAGCAGTCAGGGGGACCTCTACGAGCAGTACTTC. It encodes CASSQGDLYEQYF.